This TCR beta chain was profiled in a study of cytomegalovirus exposure and HLA in healthy donors. 13 Jbeta primers and 60 Vbeta primers were used for the PCR. This table comes from immunoSEQ multiplex PCR, and its TCRdb copy is limited to in-frame clones, with some not included. The sample lists 50,000 or so clones; roughly 80% were seen once. Study results and limitations: Three chains linked to CMV were shown in vitro to be specific for CMV antigens.

A remark on this clone: Its target is not known.

This CDR3 has 14 amino acids. V shed 4 bases and J shed 1 base, with 9 bases lying between them. Germline loops: CDR1 SGHVS, CDR2 FNYEAQ. The sample taken for sequencing was PBMCs. This TCR came from a woman in her forties in good health and CMV-seropositive. V is TRBV7-6 and J is TRBJ2-3; D possibly corresponds to TRBD1 (6 bases). In nucleotides, the CDR3 is TGTGCCAGCAGCTCCTCAGGGGGCACAGATACGCAGTATTTT. Encoded protein: CASSSSGGTDTQYF.